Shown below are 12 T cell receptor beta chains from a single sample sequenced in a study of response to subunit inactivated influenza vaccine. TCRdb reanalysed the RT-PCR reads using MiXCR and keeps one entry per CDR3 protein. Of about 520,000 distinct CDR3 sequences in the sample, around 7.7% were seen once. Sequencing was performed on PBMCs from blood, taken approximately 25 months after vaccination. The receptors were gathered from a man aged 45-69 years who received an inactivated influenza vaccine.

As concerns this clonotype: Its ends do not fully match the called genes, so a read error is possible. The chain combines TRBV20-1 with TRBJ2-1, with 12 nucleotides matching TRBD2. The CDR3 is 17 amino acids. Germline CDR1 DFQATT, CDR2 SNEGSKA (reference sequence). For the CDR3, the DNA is TGCTGTGCTAGACCAATCGGACTAGCGGGGACCTACAATGAGCAGTTCTTC. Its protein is CCARPIGLAGTYNEQFF.

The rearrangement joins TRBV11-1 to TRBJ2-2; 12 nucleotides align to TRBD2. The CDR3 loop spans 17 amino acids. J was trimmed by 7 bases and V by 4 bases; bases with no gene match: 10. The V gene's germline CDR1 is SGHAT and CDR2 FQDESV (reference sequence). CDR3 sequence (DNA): TGTGCCAGCAGCTCGACTAGCGGGGGCTATCTCATCGGGGAGCTGTTTTTT. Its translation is CASSSTSGGYLIGELFF.

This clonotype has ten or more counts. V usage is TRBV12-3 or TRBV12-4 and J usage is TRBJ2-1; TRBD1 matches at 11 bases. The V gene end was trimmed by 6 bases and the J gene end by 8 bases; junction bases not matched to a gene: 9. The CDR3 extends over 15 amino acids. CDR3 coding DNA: TGTGCCAGCAGCTTGGGGGACAGGGGGTGGTATGAGCAGTTCTTC. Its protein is CASSLGDRGWYEQFF.

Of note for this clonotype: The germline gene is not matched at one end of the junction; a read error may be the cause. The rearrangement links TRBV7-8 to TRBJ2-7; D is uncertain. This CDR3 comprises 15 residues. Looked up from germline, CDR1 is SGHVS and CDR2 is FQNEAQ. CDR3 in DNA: TGTGCCAGCAGCTCTAGGTTCGGCGGATTATACGAGCAGTGCTTC. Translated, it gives CASSSRFGGLYEQCF.

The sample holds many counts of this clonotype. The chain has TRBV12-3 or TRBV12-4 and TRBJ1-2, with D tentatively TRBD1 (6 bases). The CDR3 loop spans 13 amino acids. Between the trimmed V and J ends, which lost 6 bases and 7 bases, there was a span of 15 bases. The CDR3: CASSAQGGVGYTF. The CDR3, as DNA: TGTGCCAGCAGCGCACAGGGTGGCGTTGGCTACACCTTC.

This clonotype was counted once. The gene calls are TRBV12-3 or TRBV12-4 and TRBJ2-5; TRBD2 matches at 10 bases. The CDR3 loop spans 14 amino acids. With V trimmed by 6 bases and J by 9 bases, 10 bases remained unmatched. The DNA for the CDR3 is TGTGCCAGCAGCCCAACTAGCGGGGCCATGGCCCAGTACTTC. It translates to CASSPTSGAMAQYF.

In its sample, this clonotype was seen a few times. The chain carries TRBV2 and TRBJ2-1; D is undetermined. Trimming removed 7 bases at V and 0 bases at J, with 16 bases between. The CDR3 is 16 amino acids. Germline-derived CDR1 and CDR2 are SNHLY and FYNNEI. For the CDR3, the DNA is TGTGCCAGCACAGGCTTGGCGGTAAGCTCCTACAATGAGCAGTTCTTC. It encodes CASTGLAVSSYNEQFF.

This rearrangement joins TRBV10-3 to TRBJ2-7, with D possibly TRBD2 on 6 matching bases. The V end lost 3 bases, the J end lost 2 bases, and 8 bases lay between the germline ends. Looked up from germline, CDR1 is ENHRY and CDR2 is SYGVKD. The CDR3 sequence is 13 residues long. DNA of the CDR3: TGTGCCATCAGTGAAGCGGGTCCCTACGAGCAGTACTTC. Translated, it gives CAISEAGPYEQYF.

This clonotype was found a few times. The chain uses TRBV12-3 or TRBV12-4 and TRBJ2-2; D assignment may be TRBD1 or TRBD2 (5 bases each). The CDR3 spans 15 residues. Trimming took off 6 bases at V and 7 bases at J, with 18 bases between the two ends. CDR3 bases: TGTGCCAGCAGGTCGACAATTGGGGGTCTCGGGGAGCTGTTTTTT. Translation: CASRSTIGGLGELFF.

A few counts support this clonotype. CDR3 nucleotide sequence: TGCAGTGCTTTTGACGGACAGGGGGCTGGTTCACCCCTCCACTTT. Protein sequence: CSAFDGQGAGSPLHF. V is TRBV20-1 and J is TRBJ1-6; 11 bases fit TRBD1. Looked up from germline, CDR1 is DFQATT and CDR2 is SNEGSKA (reference sequence). The CDR3 runs to 15 residues. V lost 5 bases and J lost 9; bases outside the gene matches: 9.

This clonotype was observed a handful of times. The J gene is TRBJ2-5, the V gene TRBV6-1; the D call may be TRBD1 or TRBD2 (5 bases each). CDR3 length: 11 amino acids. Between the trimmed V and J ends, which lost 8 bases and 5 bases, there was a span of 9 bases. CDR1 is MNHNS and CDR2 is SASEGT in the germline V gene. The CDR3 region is CASRGVETQYF. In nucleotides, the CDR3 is TGTGCCAGCCGAGGGGTGGAGACCCAGTACTTC.

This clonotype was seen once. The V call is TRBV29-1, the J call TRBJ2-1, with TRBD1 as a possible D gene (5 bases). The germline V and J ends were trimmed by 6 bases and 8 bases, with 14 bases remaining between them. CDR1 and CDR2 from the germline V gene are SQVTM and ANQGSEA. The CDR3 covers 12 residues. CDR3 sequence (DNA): TGCAGCGTCTTGACAGCTTACTATGAGCAGTTCTTC. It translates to CSVLTAYYEQFF.